This is a list of T cell receptor beta chains from one sample in a study of T cell responses to AZD1222 COVID-19 vaccine. Clones were read by immunoSEQ multiplex PCR, and TCRdb kept only the in-frame ones, dropping some. The sample lists about 97,000 clones, about 88% seen once, with less than 3.5% in the top ten. This sample comprised peripheral blood, obtained on day 0 of AZD1222 vaccination. Receptor source: an adult in good health. Both conserved end residues are part of each CDR3. A D gene is named only where the DNA matches it firmly. Size tells how often a clone was seen (once, few, many) or the class of an expanded clone, and some rows leave it out.

size | J | V | D | DNA | CDR3
. | TRBJ2-5 | TRBV11-3 | TRBD2 | TGTGCCAGCAGCTTAGCCGGGACTAGCGGGGGGCAAGAGACCCAGTACTTC | CASSLAGTSGGQETQYF
. | TRBJ2-1 | TRBV19 | TRBD2 | TGTGCCAGTAGTATAGATCCCGGGACTACCGTATCCAATGAGCAGTTCTTC | CASSIDPGTTVSNEQFF
medium-sized | TRBJ2-7 | TRBV4-2 | . | TGTGCCAGCAGCCAAGCAGGAGGGGGGGCTTCCGAGCAGTACTTC | CASSQAGGGASEQYF
. | TRBJ1-6 | TRBV15 | TRBD1 | TGTGCCACCAGCAGAGAACAGGGGACCAGCTCCTATAATTCACCCCTCCACTTT | CATSREQGTSSYNSPLHF
once | TRBJ2-2 | TRBV11-2 | TRBD1 | TGTGCCAGCAGCCGGGACAGGGACACCGGGGAGCTGTTTTTT | CASSRDRDTGELFF
. | TRBJ1-5 | TRBV12-5 | . | TGTGCTAGTGGTTTGCTCCAGGGCCTCTTAAATCAGCCCCAGCATTTT | CASGLLQGLLNQPQHF
. | TRBJ2-7 | TRBV9 | TRBD2 | TGTGCCAGCAGCGTAGGGAGCGGGAGCTCCTACGAGCAGTACTTC | CASSVGSGSSYEQYF
. | TRBJ2-2 | TRBV15 | . | TGTGCCACCAGCAAGAGGCAGGGGTCGAACACCGGGGAGCTGTTTTTT | CATSKRQGSNTGELFF
. | TRBJ2-2 | TRBV5-4 | . | TGTGCCAGCAGCGGGGGGACCCACTCCGGGGAGCTGTTTTTT | CASSGGTHSGELFF
. | TRBJ1-5 | TRBV19 | TRBD1 | TGTGCCAGTCACATTGGGACAGGGGCGAGCAATCAGCCCCAGCATTTT | CASHIGTGASNQPQHF
. | TRBJ2-7 | TRBV11-3 | . | TGTGCCAGCAGCTTAGATTCCCTGAGCGAGCAGTACTTC | CASSLDSLSEQYF
. | TRBJ1-5 | TRBV19 | . | TGTGCCAGTAGAGTGACAGGATCCGGGAATCAGCCCCAGCATTTT | CASRVTGSGNQPQHF
. | TRBJ2-1 | TRBV6-6 | TRBD2 | TGTGCCAGCGAGGGTAGCGGGGGCACTTCGAGCGAGCAGTTCTTC | CASEGSGGTSSEQFF
. | TRBJ2-3 | TRBV5-1 | . | TGCGCCAGCAGCCCCGAAAAGGGCGGGGGCACAGATACGCAGTATTTT | CASSPEKGGGTDTQYF
. | TRBJ1-3 | TRBV11-3 | . | TGTGCCAGCAGCACCACGGGGTCCTCTGGAAACACCATATATTTT | CASSTTGSSGNTIYF
few | TRBJ1-1 | TRBV19 | . | TGTGCCAGCAGGTTTAGGAACACTGAAGCTTTCTTT | CASRFRNTEAFF
few | TRBJ2-5 | TRBV3-1/TRBV3-2 | TRBD2 | TGTGCCAGCAGCCAAGACTCGTCCGGGACTAGCGGACAAAAAGTGGAGACCCAGTACTTC | CASSQDSSGTSGQKVETQYF
. | TRBJ1-5 | TRBV6-1 | TRBD1 | TGTGCCAGCAGTGTTCCACAGGGGGCCCCATCTAGCAATCAGCCCCAGCATTTT | CASSVPQGAPSSNQPQHF
. | TRBJ2-3 | TRBV3-1/TRBV3-2 | . | TGTGCCAGCAGGACCGCTTCTCACAGTGGAGATACGCAGTATTTT | CASRTASHSGDTQYF
. | TRBJ2-7 | TRBV11-2 | . | TGTGCCAGCAGCTTGTCAGTCCTGTCCTCCTACGAGCAGTACTTC | CASSLSVLSSYEQYF
. | TRBJ1-5 | TRBV13 | . | TGTGCCAGCTCCTATGGCAGGGTGGGTCAGCCCCAGCATTTT | CASSYGRVGQPQHF
. | TRBJ1-3 | TRBV6-6 | . | TGTGCCAGCAGTTACGCCGAGGCAGGGTACACCATATATTTT | CASSYAEAGYTIYF
. | TRBJ1-1 | TRBV5-1 | . | TGCGCCAGCAGCTTAGGGGTTACTGAAGCTTTCTTT | CASSLGVTEAFF
once | TRBJ2-1 | TRBV30 | . | TGTGCCTGGAGTGTACTAGGGGATGAGCAGTTCTTC | CAWSVLGDEQFF
once | TRBJ1-1 | TRBV7-8 | . | TGTGCCAGCAGCCCCCGACAGGCTATGCCGAACACTGAAGCTTTCTTT | CASSPRQAMPNTEAFF
. | TRBJ2-7 | TRBV4-3 | . | TGCGCCAGCAGCCAAGGTCGGGGCACCTACGAGCAGTACTTC | CASSQGRGTYEQYF
. | TRBJ2-3 | TRBV27 | . | TGTGCCAGCAGTTGGAGCGAGACAGATACGCAGTATTTT | CASSWSETDTQYF
. | TRBJ1-4 | TRBV18 | . | TGTGCCAGCTCGAGAATAGGCCGGGAGACTAATGAAAAACTGTTTTTT | CASSRIGRETNEKLFF
. | TRBJ1-6 | TRBV13 | TRBD1 | TGTGCCAGCCCCTGGAGAGGACAGGGGATTTGGGCCTATAATTCACCCCTCCACTTT | CASPWRGQGIWAYNSPLHF
. | TRBJ2-3 | TRBV27 | . | TGTGCCAGCAGTTTGGGAAGCACAGATACGCAGTATTTT | CASSLGSTDTQYF
. | TRBJ1-5 | TRBV30 | . | TGTGCCTGGAGTAGTGGTGGTAATCAGCCCCAGCATTTT | CAWSSGGNQPQHF
once | TRBJ1-6 | TRBV30 | . | TGTGCCTGGAGAACGGGGTGGAATTCACCCCTCCACTTT | CAWRTGWNSPLHF
. | TRBJ1-1 | TRBV10-3 | TRBD1 | TGTGCCATCAGTGGCAGACAGGGGGCGAGCTCTGACACTGAAGCTTTCTTT | CAISGRQGASSDTEAFF